These 15 T cell receptor beta chains share one sample of origin, sequenced in a study of T cell changes during pregnancy in multiple sclerosis. The table came from immunoSEQ multiplex PCR; TCRdb's copy has only in-frame clones and leaves some out. Of 50,000 or so clones listed, 80% to 95% are singletons. The sample was peripheral blood, taken in the third trimester of pregnancy. These receptors originate from a female donor with multiple sclerosis, enrolled in a pregnancy study.

J is TRBJ2-5 and V is TRBV13, with D perhaps matching TRBD2 (6 bases). Trimming shortened V by 5 bases and J by 5 bases, and 12 bases separated the two germline ends. The length of the CDR3 is 13 residues. Per the germline V gene, CDR1 is PRHDT and CDR2 is FYEKMQ (reference sequence). The CDR3 region is CASSPEGGETQYF. The CDR3 bases are TGTGCCAGCAGCCCGGAGGGTGGGGAGACCCAGTACTTC.

V and J are TRBV7-9 and TRBJ2-1, with 9 nucleotides matching TRBD2. V lost 9 bases to trimming and J lost 9 bases; unmatched junction nucleotides: 12. Germline V gives CDR1 SEHNR, CDR2 FQNEAQ (reference sequence). The CDR3 totals 14 residues. CDR3 amino acids: CASTIAGAPREQFF. The CDR3 DNA is TGTGCCAGTACAATAGCGGGAGCTCCCCGTGAGCAGTTCTTC. Full variable domain (rest looked up from reference TRBV7-9 and TRBJ2-1): DTGVSQNPRHKITKRGQNVTFRCDPISEHNRLYWYRQTLGQGPEFLTYFQNEAQLEKSRLLSDRFSAERPKGSFSTLEIQRTEQGDSAMYLCASTIAGAPREQFFGPGTRLTVL.

CDR3 DNA: TGTGCCAGTAGTATTGGCGCCAGGGGTGGCCACGAGCAGTACTTC. Protein sequence: CASSIGARGGHEQYF. The chain uses TRBV19 and TRBJ2-5; a weak D match, TRBD1 (6 bases). The end of the DNA aligns better with TRBJ2-7, so the J call may be wrong. CDR3 length: 15 amino acids. CDR1 and CDR2 from the germline V gene are LNHDA and SQIVND (reference sequence).

The V call is TRBV5-1, the J call TRBJ2-7, with D unresolved. Looked up from germline, CDR1 is SGHRS and CDR2 is YFSETQ. The CDR3 extends over 15 amino acids. V gave up 0 bases and J gave up 0 bases, with 10 bases separating them. The chain's CDR3 is CASSLGAGSSYEQYF. In DNA form, the CDR3 reads TGCGCCAGCAGCTTGGGGGCCGGCAGCTCCTACGAGCAGTACTTC.

The V call is TRBV19, the J call TRBJ2-7, with D maybe TRBD2 (5 bases). The CDR3 is 13 residues long. The ends were cut back, 3 bases at V and 4 bases at J, with 10 bases in the middle. The germline CDR1 and CDR2 sequences are LNHDA and SQIVND (reference sequence). The CDR3 coding sequence is TGTGCCAGTAGTATCGGCCTAGCTTACGAGCAGTACTTC. Amino acids: CASSIGLAYEQYF.

This chain joins TRBV5-4 and TRBJ2-1, with TRBD2 as a possible D gene (5 bases). V was trimmed by 9 bases and J by 8 bases, leaving 12 bases between them. The CDR3 is 11 residues long. In germline, CDR1 is SGHNT, CDR2 YYREEE (reference sequence). For the CDR3, the DNA is TGTGCCACCCATGCGAGGGATGAGCAGTTCTTC. Protein product: CATHARDEQFF.

The chain employs TRBV21-1 and TRBJ1-2; the table names TRBD1, a call not compared with the DNA. TRBV21-1 is flagged as a pseudogene. The CDR3 runs to 13 residues. The CDR3 protein is CASLHPGGSSYTF. The DNA of the CDR3 is TGTGCCAGCTTGCATCCAGGGGGTTCTAGCTACACCTTC.

The chain employs TRBV19 and TRBJ2-7; 9 bases are shared with TRBD1. Germline values: CDR1 LNHDA, CDR2 SQIVND (reference sequence). J was trimmed by 4 bases and V by 6 bases; bases with no gene match: 4. The CDR3 runs to 13 residues. The CDR3 region has the DNA TGTGCCAGTAGAGGACAGGGGAGGTACGAGCAGTACTTC. This gives the protein CASRGQGRYEQYF.

This clone is a singleton in its sample. The chain is built from TRBV6-5 and TRBJ2-5; 11 bases align to TRBD2. The CDR3 spans 14 residues. Germline CDR1 MNHEY, CDR2 SVGAGI. J lost 7 bases, V lost 5 bases, and 6 bases had no gene match. The CDR3 reads CASSPSGRFGTQYF. CDR3 in DNA: TGTGCCAGCAGTCCTAGCGGGAGGTTCGGGACCCAGTACTTC.

The chain links TRBV5-8 to TRBJ2-7; 8 bases map to TRBD2. J was trimmed by 5 bases and V by 4 bases; bases with no gene match: 11. The CDR3 has 15 amino acids. The V gene's germline CDR1 is SGHTS and CDR2 YDEGEE. The CDR3 nucleotides are TGTGCCAGCAGCCTCTTAGCGGGGACGTTCCACGAGCAGTACTTC. This translates into CASSLLAGTFHEQYF.

The V and J genes are TRBV11-3 and TRBJ1-2; 8 bases align to TRBD1. CDR3 size: 12 residues. Unmatched junction bases numbered 4, after V lost 5 bases and J lost 8 bases. Germline V gene lookup returns CDR1 SGHNT and CDR2 YENEEA. CDR3 sequence reads: CASSETGDGYTF. In nucleotides, the CDR3 is TGTGCCAGCAGCGAGACAGGGGACGGCTACACCTTC.

This clone has only one observation. The rearrangement joins TRBV28 to TRBJ1-3; D gene uncertain. CDR1 is MDHEN, CDR2 SYDVKM, per germline. The V and J ends lost 3 bases and 3 bases respectively, with 9 bases between them. The CDR3 has 14 residues. CDR3 loop: CASSLTGVGNTIYF. The CDR3 bases are TGTGCCAGCAGTTTGACCGGAGTTGGAAACACCATATATTTT.

The gene calls are TRBV5-1 and TRBJ1-3; D uncertain. Trimming pared 4 bases from V and 1 base from J, leaving 15 bases between. The CDR3 consists of 16 residues. Per the germline V gene, CDR1 is SGHRS and CDR2 is YFSETQ. Written as DNA, the CDR3 is TGCGCCAGCAGCCCCGGTTATCCGGGGTCTGGAAACACCATATATTTT. Its translation is CASSPGYPGSGNTIYF.

The chain recombines TRBV7-3 with TRBJ2-3; tentatively, D is TRBD2 (5 bases). The CDR3 is 15 amino acids. Trimming removed 1 base from V and 0 bases from J, with 8 bases in between. In germline, CDR1 is SGHTA, CDR2 FQGTGA. The DNA for the CDR3 is TGTGCCAGCAGCTTAAAAGGCGGGAGCACAGATACGCAGTATTTT. Encoded protein: CASSLKGGSTDTQYF.

V and J are TRBV6-1 and TRBJ2-7, with 7 positions matching TRBD2. The J segment lost 4 bases and the V segment lost 2 bases, leaving 11 bases of the junction unmatched. The length of the CDR3 is 16 residues. Germline CDR1 MNHNS, CDR2 SASEGT. In DNA form, the CDR3 reads TGTGCCAGCAGTGAATCGGCGGGAGTAATATTTTACGAGCAGTACTTC. Its protein is CASSESAGVIFYEQYF.